This T cell receptor beta chain was recorded in a study of vaccination and CD4 T cells after COVID-19. V was pared by 5 bases and J by 1 base, with 8 bases of the junction left unmatched. This CDR3 comprises 16 residues. CDR1 MDHEN and CDR2 SYDVKM come from the germline V gene. A word on this clonotype: The antigen is not known.

Scientists ran DNA taken from cultured CD4+ T cells through the Oncomine TCR Beta short-read assay for sequencing. TCRdb re-analysed the PCR reads in MiXCR, keeping a single row per CDR3 protein. The table has roughly 9,600 distinct CDR3 sequences, approximately 24% seen once; the top ten hold 9.5% to 15%. Described treatment: 10-day PBMC culture with coronavirus spike peptide pools or control peptides (ViraFEST assay). At days 3 and 7, half the medium was exchanged for fresh IL-2 medium. The starting material was CD4+ T cells from blood, cultured in vitro, obtained after SARS-CoV-2 vaccination. The TCR sequence derives from a human donor who had recovered from COVID-19. The V call is TRBV28, the J call TRBJ2-4, with 7 bases matching TRBD1. The CDR3 here is CASSDETGLAKNIQYF. As DNA, the CDR3 is TGTGCCAGCAGTGATGAGACAGGGCTCGCCAAAAACATTCAGTACTTC.